These T cell receptor beta chains were read from a single sample in a study of PD-L1 blockade in urothelial cancer. Some clones are missing from TCRdb's copy, which holds only in-frame ones; the method was immunoSEQ multiplex PCR. The repertoire consists of tens of thousands of clones, with around 84% occurring once and the leading ten covering around a tenth. Source: PBMCs, taken around atezolizumab (anti-PD-L1) treatment. The receptors stem from an older woman with urothelial cancer. Both conserved end residues are part of each CDR3. A D gene is named only where the DNA matches it firmly. Expanded clones are given a class, and other clones once, few, many or no size at all.

TRBJ1-2 TRBD1 TRBV6-1 - TGTGCCAGCAGGGACAGGGGGCGCAGCTATGGCTACACCTTC CASRDRGRSYGYTF
TRBJ1-6 - TRBV7-2 - TGTGCCAGCAGCTTAGTACAGGCTAATTCACCCCTCCACTTT CASSLVQANSPLHF
TRBJ2-1 TRBD2 TRBV5-1 - TGCGCCAGCAGCTTGGAATCCAGCGGGGGCTACAATGAGCAGTTCTTC CASSLESSGGYNEQFF
TRBJ2-1 TRBD2 TRBV4-2 - TGTGCCAGCAGCCCATACCAGCCTCTAGCGGGAGGCGACAATGAGCAGTTCTTC CASSPYQPLAGGDNEQFF
TRBJ2-3 TRBD2 TRBV5-4 - TGTGCCAGCAGCGGGGGACTAGCAGGGGTCGGGGGTACGCAGTATTTT CASSGGLAGVGGTQYF
TRBJ2-7 TRBD1 TRBV7-2 - TGTGCCAGCAGCTTACCGGTACAACAGGGGGGCGAGCAGTACTTC CASSLPVQQGGEQYF
TRBJ2-7 TRBD1 TRBV18 - TGTGCCAGCTGGGGGACAGGGGGTAGCTACGAGCAGTACTTC CASWGTGGSYEQYF
TRBJ2-5 TRBD1 TRBV5-4 - TGTGCCAGCAGCGAGGGACAGGGAGAGACCCAGTACTTC CASSEGQGETQYF
TRBJ2-3 TRBD2 TRBV27 - TGTGCCAGCAGTTTATTTCGCGGGAGGACAGATACGCAGTATTTT CASSLFRGRTDTQYF
TRBJ2-6 - TRBV7-6 - TGTGCCAGCAGCTTAGTCGGGGGGCGTTTGGCCGGGGCCAACGTCCTGACTTTC CASSLVGGRLAGANVLTF
TRBJ1-6 - TRBV7-2 once TGTGCCAGCAGCTTAGTTTGGGGCAGGGAATCACCCCTCCACTTT CASSLVWGRESPLHF
TRBJ2-2 - TRBV29-1 - TGCAGCGCCGCCGAGGGGGGGCACACCGGGGAGCTGTTTTTT CSAAEGGHTGELFF
TRBJ2-7 TRBD1 TRBV10-1 once TGCGCCAGCAGTGAAATACAGGGGGCAATCTACGAGCAGTACTTC CASSEIQGAIYEQYF
TRBJ2-1 TRBD1 TRBV30 - TGTGCCTGGGAGGGGACAGGGGGGTCGAATGAGCAGTTCTTC CAWEGTGGSNEQFF
TRBJ2-1 TRBD2 TRBV5-1 - TGCGCCAGCAGCCTCCATAGCGGGAGTAGAAATGAGCAGTTCTTC CASSLHSGSRNEQFF
TRBJ1-2 - TRBV4-2 - TGTGCCAGCAGCCAGGGGGGGTTGGGAGATGGCTACACCTTC CASSQGGLGDGYTF
TRBJ2-3 TRBD2 TRBV7-9 - TGTGCCAGCAGTCCAGGACTAGCAGGACTCACAGATACGCAGTATTTT CASSPGLAGLTDTQYF
TRBJ2-7 TRBD1 TRBV7-2 - TGTGCCAGCAGCTCGGGACAGGGGGCCTACGAGCAGTACTTC CASSSGQGAYEQYF
TRBJ1-1 - TRBV10-3 - TGTGCCATCAGCCCCCCCGCGAGAAGAGAAGCTTTCTTT CAISPPARREAFF
TRBJ2-7 TRBD1 TRBV7-2 - TGTGCCAGCAGCTTACCGGGTAGGCAGGGGGATAGATACTACTTC CASSLPGRQGDRYYF
TRBJ2-7 - TRBV6-6 - TGTGCCAGCACCCCTGCGGCAGGGTCGTCCTACGAGCAGTACTTC CASTPAAGSSYEQYF
TRBJ2-3 - TRBV5-1 - TGCGCCAGCAGCTTGAGTGGAGGGGATGATACGCAGTATTTT CASSLSGGDDTQYF
TRBJ2-7 TRBD2 TRBV6-5 - TGTGCCAGCAGTTATAGCGGGGGACACTACGAGCAGTACTTC CASSYSGGHYEQYF
TRBJ2-2 TRBD2 TRBV5-1 - TGCGCCAGCAGCTTTCGTAAGACCGGGACTAGCGGGAGATGGGTGGGTCTCACCGGGGAGCTGTTTTTT CASSFRKTGTSGRWVGLTGELFF
TRBJ1-1 - TRBV5-6 - TGTGCCAGCAGCTTGGCCGGCAGGCCGAACACTGAAGCTTTCTTT CASSLAGRPNTEAFF
TRBJ2-1 - TRBV5-1 - TGCGCCAGCAGCTTGGCGCAAGTGAGCTCCTACAATGAGCAGTTCTTC CASSLAQVSSYNEQFF
TRBJ2-1 - TRBV9 - TGTGCCAGCAGCGTAGGGGTGACTGATTTTAATGAGCAGTTCTTC CASSVGVTDFNEQFF
TRBJ2-3 TRBD2 TRBV5-4 - TGTGCCAGCAGCACGGGACTAGCCAACACAGATACGCAGTATTTT CASSTGLANTDTQYF
TRBJ1-5 - TRBV4-1 - TGCGCCAGCAGCCAACGCACAGGTAGCAATCAGCCCCAGCATTTT CASSQRTGSNQPQHF
TRBJ1-5 TRBD1 TRBV5-1 - TGCGCCAGCAGCAGTACGACAGGGAGCAATCAGCCCCAGCATTTT CASSSTTGSNQPQHF
TRBJ2-7 TRBD2 TRBV11-2 - TGTGCCAGCGGCCCTAGCGGGGCCTACGAGCAGTACTTC CASGPSGAYEQYF
TRBJ2-2 - TRBV11-1 few TGTGCCAGCAGCAGCTTGAACACCGGGGAGCTGTTTTTT CASSSLNTGELFF
TRBJ2-1 TRBD1 TRBV6-6 - TGTGCCAGCAGTTACGGGGGGACAGGGGATTTCTTC CASSYGGTGDFF
TRBJ2-2 - TRBV15 - TGTGCCACCAGCACCAGACCCCCACAAAACAGGCGGAACACCGGGGAGCTGTTTTTT CATSTRPPQNRRNTGELFF
TRBJ1-5 - TRBV19 - TGTGCCAGTAGTAAAACCCCCACGGGAGGCAATCAGCCCCAGCATTTT CASSKTPTGGNQPQHF
TRBJ1-1 TRBD1 TRBV13 - TGTGCCAGCAGCCCCAGGACAGGACTTGTCACTGAAGCTTTCTTT CASSPRTGLVTEAFF
TRBJ1-1 - TRBV6-1 - TGTGCCAGCAGTTATGGCAGGGCCACTGAAGCTTTCTTT CASSYGRATEAFF
TRBJ1-1 - TRBV11-2 - TGTGCCAGCAGCTTAGATACAGGGTGGAACACTGAAGCTTTCTTT CASSLDTGWNTEAFF
TRBJ2-2 TRBD2 TRBV5-1 - TGCGCCAGCAGCCCTAGCGGGAGAGGGCGGACCGGGGAGCTGTTTTTT CASSPSGRGRTGELFF
TRBJ1-4 TRBD1 TRBV5-1 once TGCGCCAGCAGCTTGATCCCAGGGGGCCATGAAAAACTGTTTTTT CASSLIPGGHEKLFF
TRBJ1-1 TRBD1 TRBV30 - TGTGCCTGGGACGAAGGACAGGGGGCCACTGAAGCTTTCTTT CAWDEGQGATEAFF
TRBJ1-4 TRBD1 TRBV11-2 few TGTGCCAGCAGCCCGGGACAGGGAATAGGAAAACTGTTTTTT CASSPGQGIGKLFF
TRBJ2-1 TRBD1 TRBV7-9 - TGTGCCAGCAGCCCTATATGGGGACAGACGGTCCTCGATGAGCAGTTCTTC CASSPIWGQTVLDEQFF
TRBJ2-1 TRBD1 TRBV29-1 - TGCAGCGCTGAACCGGGACAGGGGAAAAATGAGCAGTTCTTC CSAEPGQGKNEQFF
TRBJ1-3 - TRBV15 - TGTGCCACCAGCAGAGATATAACAGACTCTGGAAACACCATATATTTT CATSRDITDSGNTIYF
TRBJ2-2 TRBD1 TRBV7-9 - TGTGCCAGCAGCTCTCCCGACAGGGGGTACACCGGGGAGCTGTTTTTT CASSSPDRGYTGELFF
TRBJ2-5 TRBD2 TRBV7-2 - TGTGCCAGCAGCTTAGTCCAACCACTAGCGGGGTATGGTTCACAGTACTTC CASSLVQPLAGYGSQYF
TRBJ1-4 TRBD1 TRBV19 - TGTGCCAGTCGGGACAGGGCCCACGAAAAACTGTTTTTT CASRDRAHEKLFF
TRBJ1-5 - TRBV4-1 - TGCGCCAGCAGCCACTCAGGGCAGGGTGAACAGCCCCAGCATTTT CASSHSGQGEQPQHF
TRBJ1-1 TRBD1 TRBV7-9 - TGTGCCAGCAGCTCGGGGACGACAGGGGGCACGGACACTGAAGCTTTCTTT CASSSGTTGGTDTEAFF
TRBJ2-7 - TRBV7-8 - TGTGCCAGCAGCTCTATGGAATGGAAGGTGGGGGGGGCCCTCTCCTACGAGCAGTACTTC CASSSMEWKVGGALSYEQYF
TRBJ2-7 TRBD2 TRBV10-3 - TGTGCCATCAGTGGAAGGGTAGCGGGAACGGGGGAGCAGTACTTC CAISGRVAGTGEQYF
TRBJ2-1 TRBD2 TRBV7-2 - TGTGCCAGCAGCTTAGCGCCCCCCGGACTAGGGAATGAGCAGTTCTTC CASSLAPPGLGNEQFF
TRBJ1-4 TRBD1 TRBV30 - TGTGCCTGGAGGGACGGGACAGTTAATGAAAAACTGTTTTTT CAWRDGTVNEKLFF
TRBJ2-7 TRBD1 TRBV10-1 - TGCGCCAGCAGTGAGTCGAAATTGGGACAGTCCTCCTACGAGCAGTACTTC CASSESKLGQSSYEQYF